This T cell receptor beta chain is drawn from a study of cytomegalovirus exposure and HLA in healthy donors. The study's findings and limits: Earlier results showed most TCR beta V segments being productive about 87% or about 30% of the time. The CMV antigen specificity of a few CMV-associated chains was confirmed through in vitro analysis. Later, an analysis showed that TCR beta chains associated with HLA were more clonally expanded than others that were equally common. The study listed some 160 cytomegalovirus-associated TCR beta chains.

As regards this clone: Antigen unknown.

The CDR3 sequence is 16 residues long. With 1 base clipped from V and 3 bases from J, the junction kept 3 bases outside the gene matches. From germline, CDR1 is SNHLY and CDR2 FYNNEI. With 60 Vbeta and 13 Jbeta primers, the PCR was carried out. Assay used: immunoSEQ multiplex PCR; TCRdb lists only in-frame clones, some missing. This sample carries fewer than 150,000 clones, approximately 89% of them seen once, and the ten largest clones take 6% to 8%. The rearrangement joins TRBV2 to TRBJ2-2, with 9 positions matching TRBD2. This clonotype was sampled from a woman aged 25 to 45 in good health and CMV-seropositive. The sample consisted of PBMCs. This CDR3 is CASSEGREGYTGELFF. CDR3 in DNA: TGTGCCAGCAGTGAAGGGCGGGAGGGGTACACCGGGGAGCTGTTTTTT.